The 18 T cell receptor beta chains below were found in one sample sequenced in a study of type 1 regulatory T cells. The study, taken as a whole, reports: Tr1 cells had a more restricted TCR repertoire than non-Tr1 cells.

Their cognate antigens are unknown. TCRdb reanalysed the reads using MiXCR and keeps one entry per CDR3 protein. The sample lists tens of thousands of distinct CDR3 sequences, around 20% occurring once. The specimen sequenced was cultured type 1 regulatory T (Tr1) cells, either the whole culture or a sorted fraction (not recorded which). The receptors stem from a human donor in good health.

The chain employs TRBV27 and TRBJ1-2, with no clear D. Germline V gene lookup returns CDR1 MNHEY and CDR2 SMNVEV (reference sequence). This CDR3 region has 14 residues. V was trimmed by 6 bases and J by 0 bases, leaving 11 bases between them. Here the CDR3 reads CASSSHGSNYGYTF. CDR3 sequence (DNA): TGTGCCAGCAGCTCCCATGGTTCTAACTATGGCTACACCTTC.

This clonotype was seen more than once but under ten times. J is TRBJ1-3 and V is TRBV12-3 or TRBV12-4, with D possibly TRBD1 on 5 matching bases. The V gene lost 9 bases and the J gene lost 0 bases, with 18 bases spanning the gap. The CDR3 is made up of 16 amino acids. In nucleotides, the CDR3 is TGTGCCAGTTCCCCCATGGGGGTGAGCTCTGGAAACACCATATATTTT. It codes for CASSPMGVSSGNTIYF.

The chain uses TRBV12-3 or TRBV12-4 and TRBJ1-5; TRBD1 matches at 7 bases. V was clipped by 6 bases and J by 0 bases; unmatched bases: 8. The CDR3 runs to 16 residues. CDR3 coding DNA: TGTGCCAGCAGACAAGGACAGGACATTAGCAATCAGCCCCAGCATTTT. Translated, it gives CASRQGQDISNQPQHF.

The CDR3 region is CASSLARGRQPQHF. CDR3 DNA: TGTGCCAGCAGCTTAGCCAGAGGGCGTCAGCCCCAGCATTTT. The chain uses TRBV7-8 and TRBJ1-5; D remains unclear. Germline lookup yields CDR1 SGHVS and CDR2 FQNEAQ. The CDR3 runs to 14 residues. The ends were cut back, 0 bases at V and 6 bases at J, with 9 bases in the middle.

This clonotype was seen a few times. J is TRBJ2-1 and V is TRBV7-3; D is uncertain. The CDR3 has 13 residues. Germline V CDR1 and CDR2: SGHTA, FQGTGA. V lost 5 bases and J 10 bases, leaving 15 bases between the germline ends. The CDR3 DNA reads TGTGCCAGCAGCGCCCAGGCCAATCAAGAGCAGTTCTTC. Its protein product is CASSAQANQEQFF. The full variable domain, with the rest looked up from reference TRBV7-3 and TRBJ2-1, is GAGVSQTPSNKVTEKGKYVELRCDPISGHTALYWYRQSLGQGPEFLIYFQGTGAADDSGLPNDRFFAVRPEGSVSTLKIQRTERGDSAVYLCASSAQANQEQFFGPGTRLTVL.

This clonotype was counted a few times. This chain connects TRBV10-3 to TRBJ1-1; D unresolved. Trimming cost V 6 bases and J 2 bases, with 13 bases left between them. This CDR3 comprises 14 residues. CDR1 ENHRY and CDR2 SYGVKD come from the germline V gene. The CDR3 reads CAISPGGDNTEAFF. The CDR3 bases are TGTGCCATCAGCCCGGGAGGTGACAACACTGAAGCTTTCTTT.

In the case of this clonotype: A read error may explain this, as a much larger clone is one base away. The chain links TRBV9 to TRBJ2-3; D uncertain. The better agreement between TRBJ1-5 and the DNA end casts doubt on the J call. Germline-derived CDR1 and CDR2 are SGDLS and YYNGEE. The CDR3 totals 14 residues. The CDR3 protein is CASRGRLTTDTQHF. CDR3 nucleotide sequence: TGTGCCAGCAGGGGGAGACTCACCACAGATACGCAGCATTTT.

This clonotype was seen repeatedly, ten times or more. CDR3 in amino acids: CSVGSLRGYEQYF. CDR3 sequence (DNA): TGCAGCGTTGGTTCCCTCAGGGGTTACGAGCAGTACTTC. The V and J genes are TRBV29-1 and TRBJ2-7; D perhaps matches TRBD1 (6 bases). CDR1 is SQVTM, CDR2 ANQGSEA, per germline. V was clipped by 4 bases and J by 4 bases, with 14 bases between them. The CDR3 totals 13 residues.

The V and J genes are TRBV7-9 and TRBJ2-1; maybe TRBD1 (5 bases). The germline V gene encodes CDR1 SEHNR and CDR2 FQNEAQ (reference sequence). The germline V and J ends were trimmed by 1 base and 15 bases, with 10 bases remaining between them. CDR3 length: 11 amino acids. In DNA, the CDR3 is TGTGCCAGCAGCTTAGGGCCTAGGGGGTTCTTC. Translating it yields CASSLGPRGFF.

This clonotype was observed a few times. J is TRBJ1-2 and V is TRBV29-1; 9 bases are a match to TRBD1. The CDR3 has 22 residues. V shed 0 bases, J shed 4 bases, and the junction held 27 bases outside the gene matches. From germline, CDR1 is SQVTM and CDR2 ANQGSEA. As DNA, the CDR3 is TGCAGCGTTGAAGATCCACAGGGGGCGAATTGGTTGGGGGGGAAGTTAATCTATGGCTACACCTTC. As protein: CSVEDPQGANWLGGKLIYGYTF. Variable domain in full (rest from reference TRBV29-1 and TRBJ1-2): SAVISQKPSRDICQRGTSLTIQCQVDSQVTMMFWYRQQPGQSLTLIATANQGSEATYESGFVIDKFPISRPNLTFSTLTVSNMSPEDSSIYLCSVEDPQGANWLGGKLIYGYTFGSGTRLTVV.

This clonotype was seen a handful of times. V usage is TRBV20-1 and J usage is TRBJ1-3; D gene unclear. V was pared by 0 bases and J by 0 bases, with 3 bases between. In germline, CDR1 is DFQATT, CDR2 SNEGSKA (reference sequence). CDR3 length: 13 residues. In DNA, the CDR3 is TGCAGTGCTAGAGATGCCTCTGGAAACACCATATATTTT. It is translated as CSARDASGNTIYF.

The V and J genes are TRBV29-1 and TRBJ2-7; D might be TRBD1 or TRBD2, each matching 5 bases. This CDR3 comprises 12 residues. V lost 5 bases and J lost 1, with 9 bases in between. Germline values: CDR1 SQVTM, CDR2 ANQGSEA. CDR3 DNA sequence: TGCAGCGTTAATGGGGGTTCCTACGAGCAGTACTTC. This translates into CSVNGGSYEQYF.

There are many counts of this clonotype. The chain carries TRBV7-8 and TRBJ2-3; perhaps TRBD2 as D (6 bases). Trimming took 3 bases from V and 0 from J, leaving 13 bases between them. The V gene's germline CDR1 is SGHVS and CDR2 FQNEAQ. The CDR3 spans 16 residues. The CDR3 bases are TGTGCCAGCAGCTTTTGGGCGGGAACTAGCACAGATACGCAGTATTTT. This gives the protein CASSFWAGTSTDTQYF.

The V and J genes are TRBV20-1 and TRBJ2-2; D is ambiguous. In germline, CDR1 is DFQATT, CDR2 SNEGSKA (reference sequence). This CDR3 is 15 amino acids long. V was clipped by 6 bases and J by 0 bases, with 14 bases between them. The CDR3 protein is CSASPLRTNTGELFF. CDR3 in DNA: TGCAGTGCGAGCCCCCTCAGGACGAACACCGGGGAGCTGTTTTTT.

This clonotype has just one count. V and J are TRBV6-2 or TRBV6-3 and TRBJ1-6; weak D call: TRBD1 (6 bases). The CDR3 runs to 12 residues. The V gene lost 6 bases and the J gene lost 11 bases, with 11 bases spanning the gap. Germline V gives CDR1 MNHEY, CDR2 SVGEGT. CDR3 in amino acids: CASRTQGAPLHF. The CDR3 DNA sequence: TGTGCCAGCAGGACACAGGGCGCACCCCTCCACTTT.

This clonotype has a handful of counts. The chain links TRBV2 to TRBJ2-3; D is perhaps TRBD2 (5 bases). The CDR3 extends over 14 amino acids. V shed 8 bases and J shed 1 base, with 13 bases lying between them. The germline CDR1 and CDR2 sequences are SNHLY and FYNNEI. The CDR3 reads CASAGVIGTDTQYF. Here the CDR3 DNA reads TGTGCCAGCGCCGGGGTAATCGGCACAGATACGCAGTATTTT. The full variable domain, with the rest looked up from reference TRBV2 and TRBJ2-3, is EPEVTQTPSHQVTQMGQEVILRCVPISNHLYFYWYRQILGQKVEFLVSFYNNEISEKSEIFDDQFSVERPDGSNFTLKIRSTKLEDSAMYFCASAGVIGTDTQYFGPGTRLTVL.

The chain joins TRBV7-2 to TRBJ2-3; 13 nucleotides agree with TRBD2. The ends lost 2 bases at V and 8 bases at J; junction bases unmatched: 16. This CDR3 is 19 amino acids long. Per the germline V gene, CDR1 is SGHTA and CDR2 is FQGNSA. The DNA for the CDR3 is TGTGCCAGCAGCTTATGGGCACGTCCCGGACTAGCGGGAGAGGTTACGCAGTATTTT. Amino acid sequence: CASSLWARPGLAGEVTQYF.

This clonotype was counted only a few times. CDR3 nucleotides: TGTGCCAGCAGCACCGGGACAAGTCCTGAAAAACTGTTTTTT. Translation gives CASSTGTSPEKLFF. This rearrangement joins TRBV12-3 or TRBV12-4 to TRBJ1-4; possibly TRBD1 for D (6 bases). V was shortened by 6 bases and J by 7 bases, with 15 bases between the two germline ends. This CDR3 contains 14 residues.